A single sample gave rise to the 25 T cell receptor beta chains below, sequenced in a study of blood T cells in healthy people across ages. Using a J-beta primer mix together with a sample-barcoded 5' primer, a second PCR was run for roughly 6 to 12 cycles. TCRdb passed the 5' RACE reads through MiXCR, listing each CDR3 protein once. The sample carries about 580,000 distinct CDR3 sequences, around half recorded once. Sequencing was carried out using blood. The receptors were gathered from an elderly man in good health.

Only a few counts were recorded for this clonotype. The V gene is TRBV28, the J gene TRBJ1-1; D ambiguous. The V and J ends lost 5 bases and 11 bases respectively, with 15 bases between them. The CDR3 spans 12 residues. From germline, CDR1 is MDHEN and CDR2 SYDVKM. Here the CDR3 reads CASSASTGRAFF. The CDR3 DNA follows: TGTGCCAGCAGTGCCTCGACGGGAAGGGCTTTCTTT.

CDR3 protein: CASSQAGLAEETQYF. As DNA, the CDR3 is TGCGCCAGCAGCCAAGCGGGACTAGCAGAAGAGACCCAGTACTTC. The chain joins TRBV4-3 to TRBJ2-5, with 9 bases that match TRBD2. CDR3 length equals 15 residues. With 1 base clipped from V and 3 bases from J, the junction kept 3 bases outside the gene matches. Germline assignment: CDR1 LGHNA and CDR2 YSLEER.

The chain carries TRBV12-3 or TRBV12-4 and TRBJ2-1; D remains ambiguous. The DNA end lines up better with TRBJ2-7; the J call may be wrong. CDR3 length: 15 residues. CDR3: CASSFPVSSYNEQYF. In DNA, the CDR3 is TGTGCCAGCAGTTTTCCAGTCAGCTCCTACAATGAGCAGTACTTC.

This clonotype turned up a few times. The rearrangement joins TRBV5-1 to TRBJ1-2; TRBD1 might be the D (6 bases). Trimming took off 2 bases at V and 6 bases at J, with 11 bases between the two ends. The CDR3 sequence is 13 residues long. Per germline, CDR1 SGHRS and CDR2 YFSETQ. The CDR3, as DNA: TGCGCCAGCAGCTTCGAGGGGGGAAATGGCTACACCTTC. This gives the protein CASSFEGGNGYTF.

Regarding this clonotype: The junction departs from the called germline gene at one end, perhaps through a read error. J is TRBJ2-7 and V is TRBV9; no clear D. Germline CDR1 and CDR2: SGDLS and YYNGEE. This CDR3 is built from 14 residues. The CDR3 loop reads CASSVDAFSCEQYF. CDR3 nucleotide sequence: TGTGCCAGCAGCGTAGACGCATTCTCCTGCGAGCAGTACTTC.

This chain connects TRBV29-1 to TRBJ2-7, with 13 nucleotides matching TRBD2. V lost 3 bases to trimming and J lost 0 bases; unmatched junction nucleotides: 5. Germline CDR1 and CDR2: SQVTM and ANQGSEA. CDR3 length: 16 residues. CDR3 in amino acids: CSVDPGLAGTSYEQYF. Here the CDR3 DNA reads TGCAGCGTTGATCCGGGACTAGCGGGAACCTCCTACGAGCAGTACTTC.

The chain employs TRBV7-2 and TRBJ2-3; 10 nucleotides match TRBD1. V was pared by 2 bases and J by 6 bases, with 11 bases of the junction left unmatched. Germline V CDR1 and CDR2: SGHTA, FQGNSA. The CDR3 sequence is 17 residues long. As DNA, the CDR3 is TGTGCCAGCAGCTTAAGACGGACAGGGGGAGGGGCGGATACGCAGTATTTT. This sequence encodes CASSLRRTGGGADTQYF.

V usage is TRBV4-3 and J usage is TRBJ2-7; TRBD2 matches 7 bases. CDR3 size: 18 residues. Unmatched junction bases numbered 15, after V lost 0 bases and J lost 4 bases. Germline CDR1 reads LGHNA; CDR2 reads YSLEER. This CDR3 reads CASSQDSRRSGPRYEQYF. The CDR3 nucleotides are TGCGCCAGCAGCCAAGATTCCAGGCGTAGCGGGCCCCGTTACGAGCAGTACTTC.

This sequence joins TRBV5-5 and TRBJ2-5, with TRBD2 identical over 11 bases. V dropped 2 bases and J dropped 5; count of bases not matched to a gene: 5. Germline V CDR1 and CDR2: SGHKS, YYEKEE (reference sequence). The CDR3 spans 15 residues. The CDR3 coding sequence is TGTGCCAGCAGCTTTAGCGGGGGGGCCGATGAGACCCAGTACTTC. Translation gives CASSFSGGADETQYF.

In DNA, the CDR3 is TGCGCCAGCAGCTTGGGTCCAGCCTCCTACGAGCAGTACTTC. This gives the protein CASSLGPASYEQYF. The chain employs TRBV5-1 and TRBJ2-7; D is unclear. The CDR3 consists of 14 residues. Germline V lookup: CDR1 SGHRS, CDR2 YFSETQ. V lost 0 bases and J 0 bases, leaving 7 bases between the germline ends. The variable domain in full, completed from reference TRBV5-1 and TRBJ2-7, reads KAGVTQTPRYLIKTRGQQVTLSCSPISGHRSVSWYQQTPGQGLQFLFEYFSETQRNKGNFPGRFSGRQFSNSRSEMNVSTLELGDSALYLCASSLGPASYEQYFGPGTRLTVT.

The rearrangement uses TRBV7-2 and TRBJ2-7; no definite D call. Trimming shortened V by 5 bases and J by 2 bases, and 13 bases separated the two germline ends. CDR1 and CDR2 (germline): SGHTA, FQGNSA. CDR3 length equals 14 residues. CDR3 DNA: TGTGCCAGCAGCGCACTTCTTGGCACCTACGAGCAGTACTTC. The encoded protein is CASSALLGTYEQYF.

This clonotype has more than one count but fewer than ten. Sequence at one end of the junction differs from germline and may be a read error. The chain uses TRBV7-7 and TRBJ2-3; maybe TRBD2 (5 bases). This CDR3 comprises 17 residues. Germline V gene lookup returns CDR1 SSHAT and CDR2 FNYEAQ (reference sequence). The CDR3 nucleotides read TGTGCTAGCAGCTTAGCGCCTCCTGGAGCTAGCACAGATACGCAGTATTTT. Its protein is CASSLAPPGASTDTQYF.

The chain uses TRBV4-3 and TRBJ2-7, with D possibly being TRBD2 (6 bases). The V end lost 0 bases, the J end lost 10 bases, and 22 bases lay between the germline ends. This CDR3 contains 16 residues. The V gene's germline CDR1 is LGHNA and CDR2 YSLEER. CDR3 sequence reads: CASSQDRDIPAGTQYF. The CDR3 bases are TGCGCCAGCAGCCAAGATCGAGACATCCCCGCTGGGACTCAGTACTTC.

The chain combines TRBV10-3 with TRBJ2-5; D might be TRBD2 (6 bases). V was clipped by 0 bases and J by 11 bases, with 19 bases between them. This CDR3 contains 15 residues. Germline V gene data show CDR1 as ENHRY and CDR2 as SYGVKD. The CDR3: CAISESGGPYNEQYF. In DNA, the CDR3 is TGTGCCATCAGTGAGTCGGGGGGACCTTACAATGAGCAGTACTTC.

This clonotype was picked up a small number of times. V gene TRBV6-5 combines with J gene TRBJ2-1, with 11 nucleotides matching TRBD2. V trimming: 4 bases; J trimming: 5 bases; junction bases outside the gene matches: 4. CDR1 is MNHEY, CDR2 SVGAGI, per germline. The CDR3 spans 15 residues. CDR3 bases: TGTGCCAGCAGTTTAGCGGGAGGGCGGAACAATGAGCAGTTCTTC. It specifies CASSLAGGRNNEQFF.

The genes are TRBV27 and TRBJ2-7, with 9 bases identical to TRBD1. Germline lookup yields CDR1 MNHEY and CDR2 SMNVEV (reference sequence). The V segment lost 5 bases and the J segment 2 bases; nucleotides outside the gene matches: 7. The CDR3 sequence is 15 residues long. The CDR3 nucleotides read TGTGCCAGCAGTCTTCGGACAGGGGCAACCTACGAGCAGTACTTC. It is translated as CASSLRTGATYEQYF.

The rearrangement joins TRBV4-3 to TRBJ2-1, with 7 bases that match TRBD1. The V segment lost 1 base and the J segment 2 bases; nucleotides outside the gene matches: 5. This CDR3 has 16 residues. Per the germline V gene, CDR1 is LGHNA and CDR2 is YSLEER. The CDR3 bases are TGCGCCAGCAGCCAAGGAGACAGGGTGACCTACAATGAGCAGTTCTTC. This gives the protein CASSQGDRVTYNEQFF.

The chain carries TRBV9 and TRBJ2-3, with D tentatively TRBD1 (5 bases). CDR1 SGDLS and CDR2 YYNGEE come from the germline V gene. This CDR3 comprises 15 residues. With 1 base removed from V and 6 bases from J, the gap between germline ends came to 15 bases. CDR3 residues: CASSVLGWGRDTQYF. DNA for the CDR3: TGTGCCAGCAGCGTATTGGGGTGGGGCAGGGATACGCAGTATTTT.

The rearrangement uses TRBV7-9 and TRBJ2-2, with D unresolved. The CDR3 sequence is 16 residues long. Germline CDR1 is SEHNR and CDR2 is FQNEAQ (reference sequence). V was cut by 3 bases and J by 5 bases, with 16 bases left in between. In DNA form, the CDR3 reads TGTGCCAGCAGCTTCGCCGGGCCAACACCAACCGGGGAGCTGTTTTTT. This gives the protein CASSFAGPTPTGELFF.

This clonotype has just a few counts. The chain joins TRBV9 to TRBJ2-3; 13 bases agree with TRBD2. V was clipped by 4 bases and J by 2 bases; unmatched bases: 4. CDR1 and CDR2 (germline): SGDLS, YYNGEE. This CDR3 is 16 amino acids long. CDR3 in DNA: TGTGCCAGCAGCACACTAGCGGGGGGGAACACAGATACGCAGTATTTT. This sequence encodes CASSTLAGGNTDTQYF.

The chain joins TRBV20-1 to TRBJ2-5, with TRBD1 identical over 8 bases. Per germline, CDR1 DFQATT and CDR2 SNEGSKA (reference sequence). Germline trimming cut 1 base from V and 2 bases from J; bases unmatched to any gene: 9. This CDR3 contains 16 residues. CDR3 in amino acids: CSARGPTGAGQETQYF. The CDR3 DNA follows: TGCAGTGCTAGAGGCCCGACAGGGGCCGGGCAAGAGACCCAGTACTTC.

Details on this clonotype: A read error may produce the germline difference seen at one junction end. The chain joins TRBV10-3 to TRBJ2-7; D tentatively reads TRBD1 or TRBD2 (5 bases each). Germline CDR1 and CDR2: ENHRY and SYGVKD. The CDR3 runs to 13 residues. The CDR3 here is CASSDRGLREQYF. The CDR3 bases are TGTGCCAGCAGTGATCGGGGCTTGAGGGAGCAGTACTTC.

The rearrangement joins TRBV5-1 to TRBJ2-3; TRBD2 matches at 10 bases. The CDR3 runs to 15 residues. Germline V gene data show CDR1 as SGHRS and CDR2 as YFSETQ. The V and J ends lost 4 bases and 5 bases, in that order; junction bases with no gene match: 7. The DNA for the CDR3 is TGCGCCAGCAGCACCGATAGCGGGGGGAGAGATACGCAGTATTTT. Protein: CASSTDSGGRDTQYF.

The chain recombines TRBV29-1 with TRBJ2-7; D ambiguous. Germline values: CDR1 SQVTM, CDR2 ANQGSEA. The ends were cut back, 4 bases at V and 3 bases at J, with 13 bases in the middle. This CDR3 contains 13 residues. The CDR3 region is CSVVPDGVYEQYF. The CDR3 DNA reads as TGCAGCGTTGTCCCGGACGGAGTCTACGAGCAGTACTTC.

This clonotype appeared a single time. V usage is TRBV7-2 and J usage is TRBJ2-7, with D possibly called TRBD1 or TRBD2 (6 bases each). Germline V gives CDR1 SGHTA, CDR2 FQGNSA. V gave up 7 bases and J gave up 6 bases, with 13 bases separating them. The CDR3 runs 12 residues. CDR3 in amino acids: CASTGGRSEQYF. CDR3 bases: TGTGCCAGCACCGGGGGCCGAAGCGAGCAGTACTTC.